A single sample gave rise to the 9 T cell receptor beta chains below, sequenced in a study of blood T cell repertoires in COVID-19. Repertoires were generated with immunoSEQ multiplex PCR, while TCRdb's copy carries only in-frame clones and drops some. Of 380,000 or so clones listed, roughly 86% are singletons. Material for sequencing was peripheral blood. The receptors were sampled from a human donor with acute or convalescent COVID-19. The donor label of this sample is uncertain.

This clone was recorded only once. The chain has TRBV7-2 and TRBJ2-7; a weak D match, TRBD1 (6 bases). From germline, CDR1 is SGHTA and CDR2 FQGNSA. V was trimmed by 0 bases and J by 6 bases, leaving 6 bases between them. This CDR3 has 12 residues. The CDR3 nucleotides read TGTGCCAGCAGCTTAGCCAGGGGCGAGCAGTACTTC. The encoded protein is CASSLARGEQYF. Supplemented by reference TRBV7-2 and TRBJ2-7, the full variable domain reads GAGVSQSPSNKVTEKGKDVELRCDPISGHTALYWYRQSLGQGLEFLIYFQGNSAPDKSGLPSDRFSAERTGGSVSTLTIQRTQQEDSAVYLCASSLARGEQYFGPGTRLTVT.

This CDR3 is CASSLWTSSTDTQYF. The CDR3 bases are TGTGCCAGCAGCTTATGGACTTCTAGCACAGATACGCAGTATTTT. The chain links TRBV7-8 to TRBJ2-3, with D possibly TRBD2 on 5 matching bases. The CDR3 sequence is 15 residues long. V shed 2 bases and J shed 0 bases, with 9 bases lying between them. CDR1 and CDR2 (germline): SGHVS, FQNEAQ.

This clone turned up a few times. The chain is built from TRBV6-7 and TRBJ1-5, with TRBD1 as a possible D gene (6 bases). TRBV6-7 is marked as an open reading frame, function uncertain. Trimming cost V 7 bases and J 0 bases, with 22 bases left between them. CDR3 length: 18 residues. DNA of the CDR3: TGTGCCAGCACCACACCGGGACACTTAACCGATAGCAATCAGCCCCAGCATTTT. It is translated as CASTTPGHLTDSNQPQHF.

This chain joins TRBV30 and TRBJ2-7; TRBD1 is a possible D gene (6 bases). Germline-derived CDR1 and CDR2 are GTSNPN and SVGIG (reference sequence). V was cut by 3 bases and J by 2 bases, with 14 bases left in between. The CDR3 covers 14 residues. CDR3 sequence (DNA): TGTGCCTGGAGAAGCGCAGGGGTTACCTACGAGCAGTACTTC. Protein product: CAWRSAGVTYEQYF.

The genes are TRBV29-1 and TRBJ1-1; TRBD1 might be the D (6 bases). This CDR3 contains 12 residues. Germline CDR1 and CDR2: SQVTM and ANQGSEA. Trimming left V 1 base short and J 11 bases short, with 14 bases between. The CDR3 nucleotides read TGCAGCGTTGAAGTTCTCACAGGGCCGGCTTTCTTT. Its protein is CSVEVLTGPAFF.

The chain carries TRBV10-3 and TRBJ1-2, with D perhaps TRBD1 (5 bases). V lost 3 bases, J lost 3 bases, and 14 bases lay in between. Germline V CDR1 and CDR2: ENHRY, SYGVKD. CDR3 length: 15 amino acids. The CDR3 DNA sequence: TGTGCCATCAGTGACCCTGCTACAGGCCACTATGGCTACACCTTC. The encoded protein is CAISDPATGHYGYTF.

V is TRBV2 and J is TRBJ1-2, with 7 bases aligning to TRBD1. With 1 base clipped from V and 8 bases from J, the junction kept 16 bases outside the gene matches. Germline-derived CDR1 and CDR2 are SNHLY and FYNNEI. This CDR3 has 17 residues. The CDR3 DNA follows: TGTGCCAGCAGTGAAGGGACTCCCCGGGCCAGGGGGTTCGGCTACACCTTC. Residues: CASSEGTPRARGFGYTF.

The J gene is TRBJ1-3, the V gene TRBV5-1; no clear D gene. V lost 0 bases and J lost 0, with 10 bases in between. Germline V lookup: CDR1 SGHRS, CDR2 YFSETQ. CDR3 length equals 16 residues. The CDR3 DNA is TGCGCCAGCAGCTTGGCCGGGGTGGACTCTGGAAACACCATATATTTT. This codes for CASSLAGVDSGNTIYF.

The gene calls are TRBV5-1 and TRBJ2-2; a possible D gene is TRBD1 (6 bases). The CDR3 sequence is 15 residues long. The germline V gene encodes CDR1 SGHRS and CDR2 YFSETQ. Trimming stripped 2 bases from V and 5 bases from J, with 13 bases between. CDR3 DNA sequence: TGCGCCAGCAGCTTACGAACAGGGTGGACCGGGGAGCTGTTTTTT. Amino acid sequence: CASSLRTGWTGELFF. The entire variable domain, with the rest obtained from reference TRBV5-1 and TRBJ2-2, is as follows: KAGVTQTPRYLIKTRGQQVTLSCSPISGHRSVSWYQQTPGQGLQFLFEYFSETQRNKGNFPGRFSGRQFSNSRSEMNVSTLELGDSALYLCASSLRTGWTGELFFGEGSRLTVL.